The 32 T cell receptor beta chains below were found in one sample sequenced in a study of blood T cell repertoires in COVID-19. Sequenced by immunoSEQ multiplex PCR; TCRdb stores in-frame clones only, minus some. The data show over 40,000 clones, approximately 91% seen once. The material sequenced was peripheral blood. The source is a woman over 75 with acute or convalescent COVID-19.

CDR3 nucleotides: TGTGCCATCAGTGAGTTTCGGTTAGCGGGAGAGGAGCAAGAGACCCAGTACTTC. It specifies CAISEFRLAGEEQETQYF. The chain is built from TRBV10-3 and TRBJ2-5; TRBD2 agrees at 9 bases. CDR1 is ENHRY and CDR2 is SYGVKD in the germline V gene. This CDR3 is 18 amino acids long. The V segment lost 1 base and the J segment 2 bases; nucleotides outside the gene matches: 11.

CDR3 bases: TGTGCCAGCAGTTACAGGGCGGGAGCAATCCAGGGGGAGACCCAGTACTTC. Its protein is CASSYRAGAIQGETQYF. V usage is TRBV6-2 or TRBV6-3 and J usage is TRBJ2-5; tentative D call: TRBD2 (7 bases). CDR3 size: 17 residues. Germline V CDR1 and CDR2: MNHEY, SVGEGT. Between the trimmed V and J ends, which lost 2 bases and 5 bases, there was a span of 21 bases.

The sample holds one count of this clone. This sequence joins TRBV15 and TRBJ2-3; 7 bases map to TRBD1. The CDR3 runs 15 residues. The V segment lost 1 base and the J segment 5 bases; nucleotides outside the gene matches: 6. Per the germline V gene, CDR1 is LNHNV and CDR2 is YYDKDF (reference sequence). CDR3 residues: CATSRAFTGVDTQYF. The CDR3 coding sequence is TGTGCCACCAGCAGAGCGTTCACAGGGGTAGATACGCAGTATTTT.

This sequence joins TRBV7-8 and TRBJ2-7, with D tentatively TRBD1 (6 bases). The V end was cut by 5 bases, the J end by 3 bases, with 14 bases between. Looked up from germline, CDR1 is SGHVS and CDR2 is FQNEAQ. This CDR3 region has 14 residues. The CDR3 protein is CASSPLRGSYEQYF. The CDR3 coding sequence is TGTGCCAGCAGCCCCCTGAGGGGGAGCTACGAGCAGTACTTC.

The chain links TRBV6-5 to TRBJ1-1; D possibly corresponds to TRBD1 (5 bases). CDR3 size: 13 residues. CDR1 MNHEY and CDR2 SVGAGI come from the germline V gene. V shed 5 bases and J shed 1 base, with 8 bases lying between them. The CDR3 region is CASSQGGNTEAFF. The CDR3 bases are TGTGCCAGCAGTCAGGGAGGGAACACTGAAGCTTTCTTT.

J is TRBJ2-7 and V is TRBV7-9, with TRBD2 matching over 8 bases. J lost 0 bases, V lost 1 base, and 5 bases had no gene match. Per germline, CDR1 SEHNR and CDR2 FQNEAQ (reference sequence). The CDR3 sequence is 16 residues long. The CDR3 region is CASSLGLASNSYEQYF. The DNA for the CDR3 is TGTGCCAGCAGCTTAGGACTAGCGAGTAACTCCTACGAGCAGTACTTC.

In nucleotides, the CDR3 is TGCAGCGTTGTGCCAATTGAAGGGGTCATGAACACTGAAGCTTTCTTT. Residues: CSVVPIEGVMNTEAFF. The chain is built from TRBV29-1 and TRBJ1-1; possible D gene TRBD1, 5 bases. The germline V gene has CDR1 SQVTM and CDR2 ANQGSEA. The V gene lost 4 bases and the J gene lost 0 bases, with 18 bases spanning the gap. This CDR3 has 16 amino acids.

The chain has TRBV5-6 and TRBJ1-1; perhaps TRBD1 as D (6 bases). The CDR3 loop spans 15 amino acids. Germline-derived CDR1 and CDR2 are SGHDT and YYEEEE. Trimming removed 3 bases from V and 1 base from J, with 13 bases in between. The chain's CDR3 is CASSWETGRNTEAFF. CDR3 coding DNA: TGTGCCAGCAGCTGGGAGACAGGTCGGAACACTGAAGCTTTCTTT.

The rearrangement uses TRBV5-1 and TRBJ1-2; D not certain. The germline gives CDR1 SGHRS, CDR2 YFSETQ. CDR3 size: 14 residues. V lost 0 bases to trimming and J lost 4 bases, with 10 bases between them. CDR3 protein: CASSLEISGYGYTF. As DNA, the CDR3 is TGCGCCAGCAGCTTGGAGATCTCAGGCTATGGCTACACCTTC.

V is TRBV5-1 and J is TRBJ2-1; a weak D match, TRBD1 (6 bases). In germline, CDR1 is SGHRS, CDR2 YFSETQ. The CDR3 is 17 residues long. With 4 bases removed from V and 4 bases from J, the gap between germline ends came to 21 bases. CDR3 residues: CASSAGGGQSLYNEQFF. The DNA of the CDR3 is TGCGCCAGCAGCGCCGGTGGGGGCCAGAGCCTGTACAATGAGCAGTTCTTC.

This clone has more than one count but fewer than ten. The V call is TRBV30, the J call TRBJ2-6; tentative D call: TRBD1 (6 bases). There are 15 residues in the CDR3. Germline V lookup: CDR1 GTSNPN, CDR2 SVGIG (reference sequence). V shed 4 bases and J shed 2 bases, with 12 bases lying between them. The chain's CDR3 is CAWKPQGAGANVLTF. The CDR3 nucleotides are TGTGCCTGGAAACCACAGGGTGCTGGGGCCAACGTCCTGACTTTC. Filled out from reference TRBV30 and TRBJ2-6, the complete variable domain reads SQTIHQWPATLVQPVGSPLSLECTVEGTSNPNLYWYRQAAGRGLQLLFYSVGIGQISSEVPQNLSASRPQDRQFILSSKKLLLSDSGFYLCAWKPQGAGANVLTFGAGSRLTVL.

This rearrangement joins TRBV13 to TRBJ1-1; D possibly corresponds to TRBD1 (6 bases). The CDR3 totals 14 residues. Germline values: CDR1 PRHDT, CDR2 FYEKMQ (reference sequence). V lost 4 bases, J lost 4 bases, and 13 bases lay in between. The CDR3 DNA is TGTGCCAGCAGCTCGCCGACAGGTTTCACTGAAGCTTTCTTT. It specifies CASSSPTGFTEAFF. The complete variable domain, with remaining parts taken from reference TRBV13 and TRBJ1-1, reads AAGVIQSPRHLIKEKRETATLKCYPIPRHDTVYWYQQGPGQDPQFLISFYEKMQSDKGSIPDRFSAQQFSDYHSELNMSSLELGDSALYFCASSSPTGFTEAFFGQGTRLTVV.

This clone was counted a few times. The CDR3: CASSSGGTKNIQYF. CDR3 DNA: TGTGCCAGCAGCTCAGGGGGGACCAAAAACATTCAGTACTTC. The chain has TRBV5-6 and TRBJ2-4; maybe TRBD1 (7 bases). V gave up 3 bases and J gave up 2 bases, with 9 bases separating them. Germline loops: CDR1 SGHDT, CDR2 YYEEEE. The CDR3 sequence is 14 residues long. The full variable domain, in which reference TRBV5-6 and TRBJ2-4 provide the parts outside the CDR3, is DAGVTQSPTHLIKTRGQQVTLRCSPKSGHDTVSWYQQALGQGPQFIFQYYEEEERQRGNFPDRFSGHQFPNYSSELNVNALLLGDSALYLCASSSGGTKNIQYFGAGTRLSVL.

This chain connects TRBV27 to TRBJ2-1; the D gene is possibly TRBD1 (6 bases). From germline, CDR1 is MNHEY and CDR2 SMNVEV (reference sequence). CDR3 size: 16 residues. Trimming shortened V by 3 bases and J by 3 bases, and 15 bases separated the two germline ends. The DNA for the CDR3 is TGTGCCAGCAGTTTGGCTAGTTGGACAGTCTACAATGAGCAGTTCTTC. Its translation is CASSLASWTVYNEQFF.

The chain carries TRBV5-4 and TRBJ1-1, with D uncertain. The CDR3 has 15 residues. Germline CDR1 reads SGHNT; CDR2 reads YYREEE (reference sequence). The V end was cut by 4 bases, the J end by 2 bases, with 15 bases between. DNA for the CDR3: TGTGCCAGCAGCCCACCCCCGGGAATCAACACTGAAGCTTTCTTT. Translated: CASSPPPGINTEAFF.

The chain recombines TRBV29-1 with TRBJ1-1; D perhaps matches TRBD1 (5 bases). Germline V gene lookup returns CDR1 SQVTM and CDR2 ANQGSEA. CDR3 length: 15 residues. The V and J ends lost 2 bases and 0 bases respectively, with 13 bases between them. Here the CDR3 reads CSVEKWTPMNTEAFF. CDR3 coding DNA: TGCAGCGTTGAAAAGTGGACACCTATGAACACTGAAGCTTTCTTT.

This clone was counted once. The CDR3 loop is CASSKDSRANSPLHF. DNA of the CDR3: TGTGCCAGCAGTAAAGACAGCCGTGCCAATTCACCCCTCCACTTT. This chain uses TRBV2 with TRBJ1-6; maybe TRBD1 (5 bases). The length of the CDR3 is 15 residues. CDR1 and CDR2 (germline): SNHLY, FYNNEI. Trimming removed 5 bases from V and 7 bases from J, with 15 bases in between.

This rearrangement joins TRBV5-1 to TRBJ2-7, with D maybe TRBD2 (6 bases). The CDR3 is 14 residues long. CDR1 and CDR2 (germline): SGHRS, YFSETQ. The germline V and J ends were trimmed by 4 bases and 2 bases, with 13 bases remaining between them. The CDR3 here is CASSQSGGTYEQYF. CDR3 coding DNA: TGCGCCAGCAGCCAGAGTGGAGGGACCTACGAGCAGTACTTC.

The CDR3 loop is CASREGARVGTEAFF. The CDR3 DNA reads as TGTGCCAGCAGGGAGGGGGCGCGGGTGGGTACTGAAGCTTTCTTT. The V gene is TRBV2, the J gene TRBJ1-1, with 7 bases aligning to TRBD1. J gave up 5 bases and V 6 bases, and 12 bases lay outside the gene matches. The germline gives CDR1 SNHLY, CDR2 FYNNEI. The CDR3 spans 15 residues.

The rearrangement links TRBV27 to TRBJ1-4, with D possibly TRBD1 on 6 matching bases. V was clipped by 4 bases and J by 8 bases, with 14 bases between them. This CDR3 is built from 14 residues. Germline CDR1 and CDR2: MNHEY and SMNVEV (reference sequence). This chain's CDR3 is CASSSGQSWEKLFF. DNA for the CDR3: TGTGCCAGCAGTTCTGGACAGTCTTGGGAAAAACTGTTTTTT.

The chain links TRBV6-2 or TRBV6-3 to TRBJ1-5; 7 positions match TRBD1. The CDR3 totals 15 residues. Germline V gene lookup returns CDR1 MNHEY and CDR2 SVGEGT. V lost 6 bases, J lost 3 bases, and 8 bases stayed unmatched. CDR3 nucleotides: TGTGCCAGCAGCCTAGCGGGACAGCCCAATCAGCCCCAGCATTTT. Amino acid sequence: CASSLAGQPNQPQHF.

This rearrangement joins TRBV20-1 to TRBJ1-1; a weak D match, TRBD1 (5 bases). The CDR3 sequence is 11 residues long. Germline V gene sequence: CDR1 DFQATT, CDR2 SNEGSKA (reference sequence). V was cut by 4 bases and J by 9 bases, with 12 bases left in between. The CDR3 region has the DNA TGCAGTGCTACGCGACAGAACCAAGCTTTCTTT. This gives the protein CSATRQNQAFF.

V is TRBV5-1 and J is TRBJ1-2; 7 nucleotides agree with TRBD1. The length of the CDR3 is 17 residues. Germline V gene lookup returns CDR1 SGHRS and CDR2 YFSETQ. The V segment lost 0 bases and the J segment 5 bases; nucleotides outside the gene matches: 13. The CDR3 region is CASSLGRDRSFGYGYTF. The CDR3 DNA sequence: TGCGCCAGCAGCTTGGGTCGGGACAGATCTTTCGGGTATGGCTACACCTTC.

The rearrangement uses TRBV19 and TRBJ2-1; TRBD2 aligns across 9 bases. The CDR3 has 16 residues. The J segment lost 6 bases and the V segment lost 7 bases, leaving 13 bases of the junction unmatched. Germline CDR1 reads LNHDA; CDR2 reads SQIVND (reference sequence). The CDR3, as DNA: TGTGCCAGTAACAATAGGGGACTAGCAGAGGGCAATGAGCAGTTCTTC. It codes for CASNNRGLAEGNEQFF.

The chain recombines TRBV6-2 or TRBV6-3 with TRBJ1-6; 7 nucleotides agree with TRBD1. Germline loops: CDR1 MNHEY, CDR2 SVGEGT. V shed 4 bases and J 8 bases; nucleotides not matched to a gene: 11. The CDR3 covers 16 residues. The CDR3 DNA is TGTGCCAGCAGTTTAACCCGACAGGGACTCGATTCACCCCTCCACTTT. Its translation is CASSLTRQGLDSPLHF.

The chain joins TRBV29-1 to TRBJ2-7, with a possible D match to TRBD1 (5 bases). This CDR3 region has 12 residues. Germline V CDR1 and CDR2: SQVTM, ANQGSEA. Trimming shortened V by 1 base and J by 11 bases, and 15 bases separated the two germline ends. CDR3 protein: CSVEADTGRKYF. The CDR3 DNA reads as TGCAGCGTTGAAGCGGATACAGGCCGTAAGTACTTC.

The chain's CDR3 is CSASLGLGTDTQYF. CDR3 nucleotide sequence: TGCAGTGCTAGTTTAGGACTAGGCACAGATACGCAGTATTTT. The gene calls are TRBV20-1 and TRBJ2-3, with TRBD2 matching 7 bases. Germline V lookup: CDR1 DFQATT, CDR2 SNEGSKA (reference sequence). The CDR3 has 14 amino acids. J lost 1 base, V lost 3 bases, and 4 bases had no gene match.

The chain couples TRBV6-2 or TRBV6-3 to TRBJ2-3, with a possible D match to TRBD2 (5 bases). Per the germline V gene, CDR1 is MNHEY and CDR2 is SVGEGT. CDR3 length: 15 residues. The ends were cut back, 6 bases at V and 2 bases at J, with 15 bases in the middle. The CDR3 spells CASSLMRANTDTQYF. In nucleotides, the CDR3 is TGTGCCAGCAGCCTTATGCGGGCCAACACAGATACGCAGTATTTT.

CDR3 sequence (DNA): TGTGCCAGTACTGTTGGGGGGTGGTCTGAAGCTTTCTTT. This translates into CASTVGGWSEAFF. This chain connects TRBV19 to TRBJ1-1; possibly TRBD1 for D (5 bases). The V and J ends lost 7 bases and 6 bases respectively, with 15 bases between them. CDR1 LNHDA and CDR2 SQIVND come from the germline V gene (reference sequence). This CDR3 has 13 amino acids.

This chain joins TRBV7-2 and TRBJ1-2; D is undetermined. CDR1 SGHTA and CDR2 FQGNSA come from the germline V gene. The CDR3 totals 15 residues. V was trimmed by 0 bases and J by 2 bases, leaving 10 bases between them. The CDR3 sequence is CASSLALTPNYGYTF. The CDR3 region has the DNA TGTGCCAGCAGCTTAGCGCTAACTCCCAACTATGGCTACACCTTC.

This clone was picked up a small number of times. The J gene is TRBJ2-3, the V gene TRBV5-4; TRBD1 matches at 7 bases. The germline CDR1 and CDR2 sequences are SGHNT and YYREEE (reference sequence). The CDR3 contains 15 residues. Losses at the gene ends were 2 bases for V and 2 bases for J; bases not matched to a gene: 5. The CDR3 reads CASSLLQGSTDTQYF. The CDR3 nucleotides are TGTGCCAGCAGCTTACTACAGGGGTCCACAGATACGCAGTATTTT. The entire variable domain, with the rest obtained from reference TRBV5-4 and TRBJ2-3, is as follows: ETGVTQSPTHLIKTRGQQVTLRCSSQSGHNTVSWYQQALGQGPQFIFQYYREEENGRGNFPPRFSGLQFPNYSSELNVNALELDDSALYLCASSLLQGSTDTQYFGPGTRLTVL.

This chain uses TRBV30 with TRBJ1-3; TRBD1 matches 9 bases. Germline V gives CDR1 GTSNPN, CDR2 SVGIG (reference sequence). The CDR3 runs 16 residues. The V gene end was trimmed by 5 bases and the J gene end by 4 bases; junction bases not matched to a gene: 12. DNA of the CDR3: TGTGCCTGGGCGCCCAAACAGGGGGCTGGCGGAAACACCATATATTTT. This encodes CAWAPKQGAGGNTIYF.